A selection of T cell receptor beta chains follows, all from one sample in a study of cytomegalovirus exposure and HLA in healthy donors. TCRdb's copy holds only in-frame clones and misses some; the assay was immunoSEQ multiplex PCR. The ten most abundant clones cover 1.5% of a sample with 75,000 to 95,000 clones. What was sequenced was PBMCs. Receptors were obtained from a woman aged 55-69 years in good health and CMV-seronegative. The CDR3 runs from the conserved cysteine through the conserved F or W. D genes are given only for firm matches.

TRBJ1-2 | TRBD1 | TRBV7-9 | TGTGCCAGCAGCTTCTCGGACAGGGGTGATGGCTACACCTTC | CASSFSDRGDGYTF
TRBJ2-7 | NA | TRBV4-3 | TGCGCCAGCAGCCAAGATCGGGGGGCGACGGACTACTACTACGAGCAGTACTTC | CASSQDRGATDYYYEQYF
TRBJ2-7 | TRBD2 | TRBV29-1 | TGCAGCGGACTAGCCGACTCCTACGAGCAGTACTTC | CSGLADSYEQYF
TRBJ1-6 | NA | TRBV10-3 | TGTGCCATCAGTGAGTCGACTGGGCAGGGGAACAATAATTCACCCCTCCACTTT | CAISESTGQGNNNSPLHF
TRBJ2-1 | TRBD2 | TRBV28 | TGTGCCAGCAGTTCCGTTTCCGGGAGGGGCAATGAGCAGTTCTTC | CASSSVSGRGNEQFF
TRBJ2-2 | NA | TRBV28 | TGTGCCAGCAGTTTTTCCCCAGGGTGGACCGGGGAGCTGTTTTTT | CASSFSPGWTGELFF
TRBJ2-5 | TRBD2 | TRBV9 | TGTGCCAGCAGTTATAGGGGAGGGCCGGGACTAGCAGGAGAGACCCAGTACTTC | CASSYRGGPGLAGETQYF
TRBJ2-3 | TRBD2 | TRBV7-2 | TGTGCCAGCACCCTAACACTAGCGGGAGATAAAGATACGCAGTATTTT | CASTLTLAGDKDTQYF
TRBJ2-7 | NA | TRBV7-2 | TGTGCCAGCAGCTTAGCCCCCGGGACCCAGCGGGTGCGGGAGCAGTACTTC | CASSLAPGTQRVREQYF
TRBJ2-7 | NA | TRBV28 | TGTGCCAGCAGTGATAACAGGGAAACCTACGAGCAGTACTTC | CASSDNRETYEQYF
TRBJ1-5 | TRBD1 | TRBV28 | TGTGCCAGCAGTTTCCCGGGACAGGGAGTTAATCAGCCCCAGCATTTT | CASSFPGQGVNQPQHF
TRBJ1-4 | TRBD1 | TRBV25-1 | TGTGCCAGCAGTGCCTCGACAGGGTCCAATGAAAAACTGTTTTTT | CASSASTGSNEKLFF
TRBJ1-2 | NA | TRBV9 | TGTGCCAGCAGCGTAGGGCGGATGAACTATGGCTACACCTTC | CASSVGRMNYGYTF
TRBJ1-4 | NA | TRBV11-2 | TGTGCCAGCAGCTTAGCGGTCGAGGAAAAACTGTTTTTT | CASSLAVEEKLFF
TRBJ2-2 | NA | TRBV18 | TGTGCCAGCTCACCACGGCCAGGGGAAACCGGGGAGCTGTTTTTT | CASSPRPGETGELFF
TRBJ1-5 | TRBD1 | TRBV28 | TGTGCCAGCAGTCCACACAGGGGACGGCAGCCCCAGCATTTT | CASSPHRGRQPQHF
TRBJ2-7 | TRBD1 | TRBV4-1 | TGCGCCAGCAGCCGATCGACGGGACAGCTTACCTACGAGCAGTACTTC | CASSRSTGQLTYEQYF
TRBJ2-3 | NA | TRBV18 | TGTGCCAGCTCACCACCACTAGGAACTAGCACAGATACGCAGTATTTT | CASSPPLGTSTDTQYF
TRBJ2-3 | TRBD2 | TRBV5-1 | TGCGCCAGCAGCCGGGAGGGTTATACCAACACAGATACGCAGTATTTT | CASSREGYTNTDTQYF
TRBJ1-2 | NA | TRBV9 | TGTGCCAGCAGAGAGGGGACTGCAGCTAACTATGGCTACACCTTC | CASREGTAANYGYTF
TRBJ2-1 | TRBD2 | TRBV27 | TGTGCCAGCAGCACAGGGACTAGCTGGTACAATGAGCAGTTCTTC | CASSTGTSWYNEQFF
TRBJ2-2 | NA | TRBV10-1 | TGCGCCAGCACCGAGACAGGGAGGACCGGGGAGCTGTTTTTT | CASTETGRTGELFF
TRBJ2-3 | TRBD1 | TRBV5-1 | TGCGCCAGCAGCTTGGGACAGGGCTCAGATACGCAGTATTTT | CASSLGQGSDTQYF
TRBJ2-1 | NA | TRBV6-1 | TGCGCCAGCAGTGTTCAGGATCGCGGAGGGAACAATGAGCAGTTCTTC | CASSVQDRGGNNEQFF
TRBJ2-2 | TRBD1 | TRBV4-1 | TGCGCCAGCAGCCACAAACCTGACAGGGGAGGCACCGGGGAGCTGTTTTTT | CASSHKPDRGGTGELFF
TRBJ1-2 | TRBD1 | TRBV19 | TGTGCCAGTGCAGGGGGCTCCTATGGCTACACCTTC | CASAGGSYGYTF
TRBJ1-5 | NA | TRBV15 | TGTGCCACCAGCGAGCGGGGAAGGGGGGGCAATCAGCCCCAGCATTTT | CATSERGRGGNQPQHF
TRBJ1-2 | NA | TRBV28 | TGTGCCAGCAGTCCCGGGGTCTATGGCTACACCTTC | CASSPGVYGYTF
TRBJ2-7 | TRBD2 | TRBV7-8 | TGTGCCAGCAGCTGGAAGCGGGAGGGCTACGAGCAGTACTTC | CASSWKREGYEQYF
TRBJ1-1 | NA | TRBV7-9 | TGTGCCAGCAGTATACAACAGGGTAGCACTGAAGCTTTCTTT | CASSIQQGSTEAFF
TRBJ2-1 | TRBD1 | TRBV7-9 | TGTGCCAGCAGCCCACAGGGGAGCTCCTACAATGAGCAGTTCTTC | CASSPQGSSYNEQFF
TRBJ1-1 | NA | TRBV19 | TGTGCCAGTATCGAGTTTGAAGCTTTCTTT | CASIEFEAFF
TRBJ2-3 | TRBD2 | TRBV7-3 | TGTGCCAGCAGCGGTGGAGCGGGAAGTCGAGATACGCAGTATTTT | CASSGGAGSRDTQYF
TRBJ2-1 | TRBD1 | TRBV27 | TGTGCCAGCAGGGACAGGGGGCTCCCCCAATCCTACAATGAGCAGTTCTTC | CASRDRGLPQSYNEQFF
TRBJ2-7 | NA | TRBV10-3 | TGTGCCAGCCAGGGACATGTCGACACGGTCGAGCAGTACTTC | CASQGHVDTVEQYF
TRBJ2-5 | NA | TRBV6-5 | TGTGCCAGCAGACGCCAGGGGGGAGGAGAGACCCAGTACTTC | CASRRQGGGETQYF
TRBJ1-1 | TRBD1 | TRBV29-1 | TGCAGCGCGAAGGGGGCTGGTGAAGCTTTCTTT | CSAKGAGEAFF
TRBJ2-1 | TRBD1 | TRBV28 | TGTGCCAGCACCCCGCAGGGGACAGGGGTGACGGATGAGCAGTTCTTC | CASTPQGTGVTDEQFF
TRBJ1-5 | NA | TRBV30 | TGTGCCTGGAGTTTATCGCGGGATCAGCCCCAGCATTTT | CAWSLSRDQPQHF
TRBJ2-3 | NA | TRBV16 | TGTGCCAGCAGCCGAGATTACCAGGGGATAGAGTATTTT | CASSRDYQGIEYF